This T cell receptor beta chain was identified during a study of shared clonotypes between healthy human individuals. Naive-designated CD8 cells lacked CD45RO, were positively enriched for CCR7, and omitted terminally differentiated effector memory CD45RA+ cells. Donors comprised only Caucasian adults living in Nashville, Tennessee. The trim removed 4 bases at V and 5 bases at J, leaving 8 bases unmatched. The CDR3 is made up of 15 amino acids. Germline V gene data show CDR1 as SGDLS and CDR2 as YYNGEE. Researchers ran the assay at a deep level. The authors split each subset's genomic DNA evenly across several immunoSEQ plates. Generated by immunoSEQ multiplex PCR, the TCRdb table keeps only in-frame clones and is missing some. There are roughly 1,800,000 clones in the sample; just under 95% occur only once, and 1% to 1.5% lies in the top ten.

Sequencing used naive CD8+ T cells sorted from blood. The chain combines TRBV9 with TRBJ1-4, with 7 nucleotides matching TRBD1. The clonotype comes from a man aged 18-30 years in good health. The CDR3 loop reads CASSPGTADNEKLFF. In DNA form, the CDR3 reads TGTGCCAGCAGCCCGGGGACAGCCGACAATGAAAAACTGTTTTTT.